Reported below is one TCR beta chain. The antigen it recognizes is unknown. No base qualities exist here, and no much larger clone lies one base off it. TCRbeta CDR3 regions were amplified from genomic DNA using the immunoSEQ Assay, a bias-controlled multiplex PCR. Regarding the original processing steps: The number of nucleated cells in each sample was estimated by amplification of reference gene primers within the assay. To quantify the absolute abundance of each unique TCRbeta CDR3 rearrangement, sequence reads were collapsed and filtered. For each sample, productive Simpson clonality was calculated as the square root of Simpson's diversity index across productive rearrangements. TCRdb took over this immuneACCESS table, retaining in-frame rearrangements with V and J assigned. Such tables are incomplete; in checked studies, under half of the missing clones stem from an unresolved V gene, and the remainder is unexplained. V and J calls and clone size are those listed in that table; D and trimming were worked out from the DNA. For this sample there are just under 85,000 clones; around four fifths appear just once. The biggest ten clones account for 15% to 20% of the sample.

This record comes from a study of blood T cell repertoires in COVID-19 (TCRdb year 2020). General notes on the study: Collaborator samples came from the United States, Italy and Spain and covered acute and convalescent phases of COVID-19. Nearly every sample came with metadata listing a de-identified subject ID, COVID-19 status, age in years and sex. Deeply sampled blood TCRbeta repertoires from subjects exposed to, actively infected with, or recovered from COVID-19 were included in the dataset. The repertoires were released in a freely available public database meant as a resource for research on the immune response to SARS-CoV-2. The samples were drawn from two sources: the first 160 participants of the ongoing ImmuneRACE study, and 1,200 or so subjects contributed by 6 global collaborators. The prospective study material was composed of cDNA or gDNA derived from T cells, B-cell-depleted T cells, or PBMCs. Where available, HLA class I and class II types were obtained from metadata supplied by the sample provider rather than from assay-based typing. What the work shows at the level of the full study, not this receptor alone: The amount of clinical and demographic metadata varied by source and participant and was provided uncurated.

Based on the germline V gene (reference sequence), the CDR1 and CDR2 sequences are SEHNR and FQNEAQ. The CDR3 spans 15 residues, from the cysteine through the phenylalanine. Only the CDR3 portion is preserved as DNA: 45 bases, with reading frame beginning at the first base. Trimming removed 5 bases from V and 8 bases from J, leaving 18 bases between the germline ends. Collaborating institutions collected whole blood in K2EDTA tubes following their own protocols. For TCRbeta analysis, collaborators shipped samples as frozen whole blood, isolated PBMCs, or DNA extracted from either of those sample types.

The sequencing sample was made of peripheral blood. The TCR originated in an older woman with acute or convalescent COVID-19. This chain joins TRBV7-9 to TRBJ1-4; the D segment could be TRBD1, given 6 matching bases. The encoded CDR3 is CASSAQRGGDEKLFF. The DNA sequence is TGTGCCAGCAGCGCTCAAAGAGGGGGGGACGAAAAACTGTTTTTT.